This T cell receptor beta chain is drawn from a study of cytomegalovirus exposure and HLA in healthy donors (dated by TCRdb to about 2017). Concerning the study at large: According to an earlier analysis of 450 to 650 of the donors, about 179 million T cells yielded some 110 million unique TCR beta sequences and 250 to 350 Gb of sequence data. The T cell repertoires of around 730 subjects were profiled by immunosequencing and related to cytomegalovirus serostatus. The study was designed to test whether signatures of past pathogen exposure could be identified by cataloging public T cell receptors. In a later analysis, previously published TCR beta repertoires from 600 to 850 donors were re-analyzed and high-resolution HLA genotyping was added so that TCR occurrence patterns could be studied. To predict cytomegalovirus infection status, the study brought together high-throughput TCR immunosequencing, statistical association of individual TCRs with disease status, and machine learning. The later analysis used no new phenotypic data to find candidate immune exposures, relying instead on TCR beta sequences and their occurrence across donors. Across about 380 genotyped donors of the cohort, an average of about 240,000 unique TCR beta nucleotide sequences per donor were sequenced, and roughly 20% of those sequences were non-productive. A later genetic analysis used genome-wide SNP genotypes for about 60% of the 666 donors, treating that subset as a discovery cohort. Class I and class II HLA loci were covered by the typing at four-digit resolution. Roughly 290 gigabases of sequencing data and approximately 92 million unique TCR sequences made up an early release that covered under 750 HLA-typed donors. Donor age, sex, ethnicity and CMV serostatus were compiled alongside the repertoire data. Because of strong linkage in the cohort, five DR-DQ haplotypes were treated as single units for association and clustering. Typing coverage varied by locus: roughly 629-640 donors for A, B, C, DRB1 and DQB1; roughly 520 for DQA1; around 570 for DPA1; 400 to 480 for DPB1. In addition to the first cohort of approximately 670 subjects, a separate validation cohort of about 120 different subjects was used. Every repertoire in the discovery cohort had been generated on one and the same sequencing platform. Of the 300 to 500 genotyped donors, 75% to 85% were placed in the genetic ancestry cluster associated with self-reported Caucasian donors. An earlier analysis of 450 to 750 of the donors used high-throughput TCR beta sequencing to judge whether each TCR beta V gene segment behaved as functional or pseudogenic. The investigation overall reported the following: Linkage disequilibrium might explain the correlated functional status among segregating V segments, but an unknown experimental factor could not be excluded. A later genetic analysis associated a missense DCLRE1C variant with V-gene and J-gene trimming of TCR beta chains, and an independent cohort replicated the association. A later analysis found that most CMV-associated TCR beta chains appeared HLA-restricted, with HLA associations seemingly driven largely by CMV exposure. In the study, some 160 TCR beta chains were listed as associated with cytomegalovirus. A later analysis reported that several top co-occurrence clusters appeared linked to parvovirus B19, influenza, CMV and Epstein-Barr virus. In an earlier analysis of about 600 of the donors, most TCR beta V segments appeared in productive rearrangements about 87% or about 30% of the time, broadly matching IMGT annotations. A later analysis found that HLA-associated TCR beta chains were more clonally expanded and had lower generation probabilities than equally common non-associated chains. A few of the identified cytomegalovirus-associated TCR beta chains were confirmed in vitro to be specific for cytomegalovirus antigens. This cohort had only TCR beta chains sequenced, and the lack of alpha or paired-chain data limited which features could be detected. The only immune exposure information available for the cohort was CMV serostatus. Assigning TCR associations to individual alleles was difficult when HLA alleles, especially DR and DQ, strongly co-occurred. In a later analysis, the rate of TCR association differed among HLA loci, with DRB1 alleles having the most associated TCRs and HLA-C alleles having the fewest. A further reported finding was that TCR beta sequences accurately predicted the HLA-A and HLA-B alleles for most subjects in the first cohort. A cluster of highly shared sequence variants was judged likely to represent a technical artifact of the sequencing pipeline. Because the 87-base-pair reads could not distinguish some IMGT-functional V segments, including TRBV6-2 and TRBV6-3, those segments were excluded. According to the authors, the approach could potentially be generalized to other disease states and immunological phenotypes. Because some donors lacked HLA typing at each locus, the association tests relied only on the typed subset. While some public TCRs were present in many individuals, most TCR sequences turned up only very rarely across donors. At a false discovery rate of 0.05, a later analysis linked 16,951 TCR beta sequences to specific HLA alleles. The presence/absence analyses assumed that sequencing depth was roughly uniform across donors, and that assumption may not be true. Cytomegalovirus status was reported to be diagnosed by the classifier with high specificity and sensitivity in both the original and validation cohorts. Because counts were too low, 15 to 20 rarely observed V segments, including chromosome 9 orphons, were excluded from the earlier analysis of a few hundred of the donors. In a later genetic analysis, fewer N-insertions in productive TCRs were reported among donors in an Asian-associated ancestry cluster than the roughly 700-donor mean.

The cohort consisted of approximately 690 healthy bone marrow donors. At the time of sampling, all cohort members were nominally healthy, though unrecorded immune exposures were likely present. The donor was CMV seronegative and was included in the group of under 450 seronegative cohort members. A peripheral blood sample was collected from each donor, and TCR beta sequencing was performed on peripheral blood mononuclear cells. Genomic DNA extraction from the blood cell samples was performed with the Qiagen DNeasy Blood Extraction Kit. Libraries came from the immunoSEQ multiplex PCR assay. The multiplex PCR relied on a mix of 60 forward primers for TCR Vbeta segments and 13 reverse primers for TCR Jbeta segments. The CDR3 region of rearranged TCR beta genes was amplified from genomic DNA with a multiplex PCR assay. On the Illumina HiSeq System, the amplified TCR beta libraries were sequenced as 87-base-pair reads. Turning to the authors' computational methods: A later analysis counted about 76 million unique TCR beta chains across the 690 or so repertoires, and about 10 million of these chains were shared by at least two donors. A nearest-neighbor algorithm error-corrected the raw reads and collapsed the reads into unique sequences, merging closely related sequences to remove PCR and sequencing errors. To assign V, D and J gene segments, CDR3 sequences were aligned to IMGT reference sequences. For a sequence to be retained, at least a six-nucleotide match to both a V gene segment and a J gene segment was required. Rearrangements were classified as productive when the CDR3 lacked stop codons and remained in frame with V and J, and all other rearrangements were classified as non-productive. CDR3 was defined by IMGT convention, running from the second conserved V-encoded cysteine to the conserved J-encoded phenylalanine. In an earlier analysis of around 640 of the donors, sequences lacking an unambiguous match to a single V gene segment were excluded. In an earlier analysis of 500 to 750 of the donors, V segments were called functional above 56.7% productive rearrangements and were called segregating when the between-donor standard deviation exceeded 5%. To diagnose cytomegalovirus status from the catalog of TCR beta chain sequences, a statistical classification framework was built. In a later analysis, TCR nucleotide sequences were compared against IMGT/GENE-DB human TR gene sequences so that V and J genes could be assigned. In a later analysis, CDR3 sequences and most-parsimonious VDJ recombination scenarios were assigned using the TCRdist pipeline. In a later analysis, each TCR beta chain was defined by its CDR3 amino acid sequence together with its V-gene family, and reads without a unique V-gene family were excluded. In a later analysis, a few hundred highly shared, low-generation-probability nucleotide sequences were removed to address suspected cross-contamination and a sequencing artifact. In a later analysis, a clonal expansion index for each public chain was calculated from normalized within-repertoire ranks of inferred template counts. Generation probabilities in a later analysis came from a VDJ recombination model fitted to out-of-frame rearrangements, and those results were checked against IGoR. In a later analysis, hypergeometric tests were used to score TCR-TCR, TCR-HLA and TCR-CMV co-occurrence, with a repertoire-size bias correction applied to TCR pairs. A later analysis estimated false discovery rates by permuting HLA or CMV assignments 20 times. In a later analysis, co-occurring TCRs were grouped using DBSCAN, and TCRdist sequence similarity was added for clustering within HLA-allele-positive subsets. Repertoires with fewer than 30,000 or more than 120,000 public chains were left out of co-occurrence clustering, as were a handful of repertoires with anomalous nucleotide sharing. The source is immuneACCESS, and TCRdb retained only in-frame sequences with V and J called. Part of the clones is not carried over; for the studies checked, unresolved V genes explain less than half of this, and the remainder is unexplained. Clone size and the V and J calls come from that table; the DNA yielded D and trimming. The sample contains around 130,000 clones, around 8.5% of them found a single time. Clones ranked in the top ten supply 4.5% to 6% of the sample.

Compared with germline, V lacks 6 bases and J lacks 8 bases; bases without a gene match: 11. From the cysteine through the phenylalanine, the CDR3 covers 15 amino acids. The entry retains the CDR3 DNA only, 45 bases that are in frame from base 1. Reading the germline V gene gives CDR1 MDHEN and CDR2 SYDVKM. In regard to this clone: No antigen is known for it. The input lacks base qualities; no much larger clone sits a single base away.

The clonotype comes from a man aged 40-49 years in good health and CMV-seronegative. Specimen: PBMCs. This chain joins TRBV28 to TRBJ1-2, with 11 central nucleotides matching TRBD1. CDR3 sequence: CASSPPGQGAGGYTF. At the DNA level, the sequence is TGTGCCAGCAGCCCCCCCGGACAGGGGGCAGGAGGCTACACCTTC.